A selection of T cell receptor beta chains follows, all from one sample in a study of cytomegalovirus exposure and HLA in healthy donors. The protocol was immunoSEQ multiplex PCR, while the TCRdb copy is restricted to in-frame clones and leaves out a portion. The table lists about 95,000 clones, 70% to 85% of them singletons. Sequenced sample: PBMCs. The receptors were gathered from a man in his thirties or forties in good health and CMV-seropositive. Each CDR3 is given without its conserved first and last residue. Fields, in order: V gene, clone size, CDR3 protein. Clone size is stated in some rows and not others, as once, few, many or a class when expanded.

TRBV11-2,once,ASSFSTGTEAF
TRBV19,once,ASSAAGRPDYGYT
TRBV2,few,ASAPRGLRETQY
TRBV6-6,.,ASSRTGPQETQY
TRBV19,.,ASSLGPRSYT
TRBV11-3,large,ASSLLVSGAPGTGELF
TRBV15,once,ATSFDRSGNTIY
TRBV4-1,few,ASSPGESYNEQF
TRBV6-5,.,ASSYTTANTEAF
TRBV5-4,.,ASSFQGLSGNTIY